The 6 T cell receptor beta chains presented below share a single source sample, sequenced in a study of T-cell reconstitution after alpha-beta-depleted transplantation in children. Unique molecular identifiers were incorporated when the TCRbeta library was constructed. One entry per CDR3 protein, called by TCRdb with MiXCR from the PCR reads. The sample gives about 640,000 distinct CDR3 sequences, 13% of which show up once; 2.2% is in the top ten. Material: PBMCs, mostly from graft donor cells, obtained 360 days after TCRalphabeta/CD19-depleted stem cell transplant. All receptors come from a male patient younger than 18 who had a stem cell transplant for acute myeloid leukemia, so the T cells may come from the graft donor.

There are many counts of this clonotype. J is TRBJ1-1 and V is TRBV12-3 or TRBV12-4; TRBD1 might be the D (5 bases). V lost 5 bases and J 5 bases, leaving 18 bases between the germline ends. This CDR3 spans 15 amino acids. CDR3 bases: TGTGCCAGCAGTCCCGAGAGGGGATCTCCTACTGAAGCTTTCTTT. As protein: CASSPERGSPTEAFF.

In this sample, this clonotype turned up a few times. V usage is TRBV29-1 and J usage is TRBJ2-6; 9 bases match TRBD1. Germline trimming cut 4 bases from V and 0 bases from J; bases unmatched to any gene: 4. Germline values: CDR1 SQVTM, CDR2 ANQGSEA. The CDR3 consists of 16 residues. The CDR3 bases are TGCAGCGTTGCAGAGACAGGGGGCTCTGGGGCCAACGTCCTGACTTTC. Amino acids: CSVAETGGSGANVLTF.

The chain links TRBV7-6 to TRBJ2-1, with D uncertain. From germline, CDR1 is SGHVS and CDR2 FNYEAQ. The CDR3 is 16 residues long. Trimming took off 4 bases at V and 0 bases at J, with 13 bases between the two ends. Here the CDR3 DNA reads TGTGCCAGCAGCTCCCCTTTACGGGTCTCCTACAATGAGCAGTTCTTC. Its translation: CASSSPLRVSYNEQFF.

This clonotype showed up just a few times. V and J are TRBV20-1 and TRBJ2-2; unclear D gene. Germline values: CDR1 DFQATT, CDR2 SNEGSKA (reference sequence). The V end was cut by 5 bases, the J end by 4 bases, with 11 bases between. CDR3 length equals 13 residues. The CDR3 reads CSAVGRITGELFF. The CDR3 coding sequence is TGCAGTGCTGTTGGGCGGATCACCGGGGAGCTGTTTTTT.

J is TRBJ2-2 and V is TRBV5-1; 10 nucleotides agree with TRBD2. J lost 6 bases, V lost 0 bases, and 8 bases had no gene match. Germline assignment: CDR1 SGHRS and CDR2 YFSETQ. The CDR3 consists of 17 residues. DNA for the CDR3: TGCGCCAGCAGCTTGGCGGTCAGCGGGAGGGCCTCCGGGGAGCTGTTTTTT. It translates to CASSLAVSGRASGELFF.

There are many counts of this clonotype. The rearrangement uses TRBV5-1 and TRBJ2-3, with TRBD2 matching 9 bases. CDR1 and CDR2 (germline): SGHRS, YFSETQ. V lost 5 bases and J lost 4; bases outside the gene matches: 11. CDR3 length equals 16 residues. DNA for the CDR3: TGCGCCAGCAGTGAAGTTAGCGGGAGAGCTGCAGATACGCAGTATTTT. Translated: CASSEVSGRAADTQYF. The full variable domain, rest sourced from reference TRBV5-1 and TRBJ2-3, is KAGVTQTPRYLIKTRGQQVTLSCSPISGHRSVSWYQQTPGQGLQFLFEYFSETQRNKGNFPGRFSGRQFSNSRSEMNVSTLELGDSALYLCASSEVSGRAADTQYFGPGTRLTVL.